Sequencing of this T cell receptor beta chain was carried out in a study of cytomegalovirus exposure and HLA in healthy donors. PCR employed 60 Vbeta and 13 Jbeta primers. Generated by immunoSEQ multiplex PCR, the TCRdb table keeps only in-frame clones and is missing some. The top ten hold under 3% of the sample, which has 130,000 to 150,000 clones, 60% to 85% seen once. The clonotype comes from a man aged 40-55 years in good health and CMV-seropositive. Specimen: PBMCs.

The CDR3 region is CASSYSSNNYEQYF. The CDR3 DNA reads as TGTGCCAGCAGTTACTCGAGTAATAACTACGAGCAGTACTTC. This rearrangement joins TRBV6-5 to TRBJ2-7; the D is unclear. CDR3 length: 14 amino acids. The germline V gene encodes CDR1 MNHEY and CDR2 SVGAGI. V lost 0 bases and J lost 3, with 9 bases in between.